This TCR beta chain was identified in a study of response to subunit inactivated influenza vaccine. General study findings and limits: A suggestion made by the authors is that each seasonal influenza vaccination recruits few new T cells.

From the RT-PCR reads, TCRdb called clonotypes with MiXCR, one entry per CDR3 protein. The sample yields around 470,000 distinct CDR3 sequences, more than 7% seen once. This clonotype showed up just a few times. What it binds is unknown. The germline CDR1 and CDR2 sequences are LGHNA and YNFKEQ. The CDR3 has 14 amino acids. Trimming pared 3 bases from V and 2 bases from J, leaving 8 bases between. The chain carries TRBV4-2 and TRBJ1-3; D is perhaps TRBD1 (5 bases). Material: PBMCs from blood, obtained roughly 24 months after vaccination. The source of this sequence is a man between 50 and 75 years old who received an inactivated influenza vaccine. CDR3 in amino acids: CASSQLTAGNTIYF. CDR3 nucleotides: TGTGCCAGCAGCCAGTTGACAGCTGGAAACACCATATATTTT.